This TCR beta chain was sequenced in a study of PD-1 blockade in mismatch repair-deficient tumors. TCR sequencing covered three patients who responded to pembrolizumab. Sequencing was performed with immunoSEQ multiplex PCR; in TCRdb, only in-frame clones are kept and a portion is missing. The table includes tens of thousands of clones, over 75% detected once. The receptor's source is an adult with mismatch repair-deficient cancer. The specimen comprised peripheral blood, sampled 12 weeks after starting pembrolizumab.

CDR3 residues: CASSEWLGGMNTEAFF. The CDR3 DNA is TGTGCCAGCAGTGAATGGTTGGGGGGGATGAACACTGAAGCTTTCTTT. The chain is built from TRBV6-1 and TRBJ1-1, with D possibly being TRBD1 (5 bases). CDR3 size: 16 residues. The germline V and J ends were trimmed by 2 bases and 0 bases, with 13 bases remaining between them. Germline V lookup: CDR1 MNHNS, CDR2 SASEGT.